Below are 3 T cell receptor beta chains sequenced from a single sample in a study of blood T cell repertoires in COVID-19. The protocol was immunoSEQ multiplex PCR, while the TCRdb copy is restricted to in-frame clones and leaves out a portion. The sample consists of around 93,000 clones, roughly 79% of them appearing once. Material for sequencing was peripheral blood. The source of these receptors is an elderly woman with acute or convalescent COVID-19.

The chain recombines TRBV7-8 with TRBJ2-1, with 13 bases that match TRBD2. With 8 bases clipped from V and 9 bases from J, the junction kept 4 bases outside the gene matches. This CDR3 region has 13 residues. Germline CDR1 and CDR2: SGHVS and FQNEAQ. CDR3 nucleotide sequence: TGTGCCAGCGGAAGACTAGCGGGGGGTGAGCAGTTCTTC. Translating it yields CASGRLAGGEQFF.

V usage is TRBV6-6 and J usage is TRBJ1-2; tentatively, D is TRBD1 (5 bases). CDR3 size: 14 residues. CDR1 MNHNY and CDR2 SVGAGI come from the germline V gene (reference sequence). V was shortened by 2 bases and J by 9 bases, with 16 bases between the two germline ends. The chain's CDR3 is CASSYRGTPGRYTF. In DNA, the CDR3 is TGTGCCAGCAGTTACCGCGGGACCCCGGGACGCTACACCTTC.

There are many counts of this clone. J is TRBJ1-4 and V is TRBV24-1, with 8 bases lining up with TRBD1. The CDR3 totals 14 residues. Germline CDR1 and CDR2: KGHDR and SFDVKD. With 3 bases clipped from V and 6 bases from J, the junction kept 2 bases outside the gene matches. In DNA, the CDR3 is TGTGCCACCAGTGATCCGGGACAGGATGAAAAACTGTTTTTT. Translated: CATSDPGQDEKLFF.